One sample yielded the 11 T cell receptor beta chains listed below, sequenced in a study of cytomegalovirus exposure and HLA in healthy donors. This PCR relied on a set of 60 Vbeta primers and 13 Jbeta primers. The table came from immunoSEQ multiplex PCR; TCRdb's copy has only in-frame clones and leaves some out. The table shows roughly 260,000 clones, with approximately 85% occurring only once. Sequenced sample: PBMCs. The receptor set was obtained from a middle-aged woman in good health and CMV-seropositive.

A note on this clone: Other nucleotide sequences from this sample produce the same CDR3. The CDR3 is CASSQDRGEQYF. The CDR3 nucleotides read TGCGCCAGCAGCCAGGACAGGGGCGAGCAGTACTTC. The chain combines TRBV4-3 with TRBJ2-7; 9 nucleotides line up with TRBD1. This CDR3 is 12 amino acids long. Germline V gene sequence: CDR1 LGHNA, CDR2 YSLEER. Losses at the gene ends were 3 bases for V and 6 bases for J; bases not matched to a gene: 0.

The chain recombines TRBV10-3 with TRBJ2-2; tentatively, D is TRBD2 (6 bases). Germline lookup yields CDR1 ENHRY and CDR2 SYGVKD. V was pared by 0 bases and J by 0 bases, with 8 bases between. The CDR3 is 16 amino acids. The CDR3 DNA reads TGTGCCATCAGTGAGTCCTTAGCGGCGAACACCGGGGAGCTGTTTTTT. Translating gives CAISESLAANTGELFF.

This chain links TRBV6-1 with TRBJ1-6; TRBD1 might be the D (6 bases). Trimming took off 5 bases at V and 7 bases at J, with 12 bases between the two ends. The CDR3 spans 14 residues. Germline V gene sequence: CDR1 MNHNS, CDR2 SASEGT. The chain's CDR3 is CASSKDRANSPLHF. In nucleotides, the CDR3 is TGTGCCAGCAGTAAGGACAGAGCGAATTCACCCCTCCACTTT.

The chain couples TRBV11-2 to TRBJ1-6, with unresolved D. The CDR3 covers 16 residues. The ends were cut back, 6 bases at V and 0 bases at J, with 12 bases in the middle. Germline CDR1 reads SGHAT; CDR2 reads FQNNGV. For the CDR3, the DNA is TGTGCCAGCAGGGGAGAAGGTAGCTCCTATAATTCACCCCTCCACTTT. It translates to CASRGEGSSYNSPLHF.

This clone was seen more than once but under ten times. This chain links TRBV19 with TRBJ1-1, with a tentative D call TRBD1 (6 bases). Germline-derived CDR1 and CDR2 are LNHDA and SQIVND (reference sequence). Trimming took 0 bases from V and 1 from J, leaving 12 bases between them. The CDR3 is 16 amino acids. The chain's CDR3 is CASSIDSGTTNTEAFF. The CDR3 DNA sequence: TGTGCCAGTAGTATAGATTCCGGGACAACGAACACTGAAGCTTTCTTT.

The chain employs TRBV15 and TRBJ1-1, with D perhaps TRBD1 (5 bases). The V gene's germline CDR1 is LNHNV and CDR2 YYDKDF (reference sequence). With 1 base removed from V and 8 bases from J, the gap between germline ends came to 8 bases. The CDR3 consists of 12 residues. The chain's CDR3 is CATSRVRAEAFF. In DNA form, the CDR3 reads TGTGCCACCAGCAGAGTCAGGGCAGAAGCTTTCTTT.

On this clone: The junction shows a germline mismatch at one end, possibly a read error. The chain is built from TRBV7-7 and TRBJ1-1; possibly TRBD1 for D (6 bases). The germline gives CDR1 SSHAT, CDR2 FNYEAQ (reference sequence). This CDR3 is built from 13 residues. CDR3: CASSRQENTEAFF. CDR3 sequence (DNA): TGTGCTAGCAGCCGACAGGAGAACACTGAAGCTTTCTTT. The variable domain in full, completed from reference TRBV7-7 and TRBJ1-1, reads GAGVSQSPRYKVTKRGQDVTLRCDPISSHATLYWYQQALGQGPEFLTYFNYEAQPDKSGLPSDRFSAERPEGSISTLTIQRTEQRDSAMYRCASSRQENTEAFFGQGTRLTVV.

This sequence joins TRBV5-6 and TRBJ1-2; tentative D call: TRBD1 (5 bases). V was cut by 2 bases and J by 6 bases, with 14 bases left in between. Germline CDR1 SGHDT, CDR2 YYEEEE. The CDR3 has 14 residues. The CDR3 DNA is TGTGCCAGCAGCTTCGAGCGGGGGGGAGATGGCTACACCTTC. Translating it yields CASSFERGGDGYTF.

V is TRBV19 and J is TRBJ2-1; weak D call: TRBD1 (6 bases). Germline values: CDR1 LNHDA, CDR2 SQIVND (reference sequence). Trimming took 4 bases from V and 0 from J, leaving 25 bases between them. CDR3 length equals 20 residues. This CDR3 reads CASSNPSGRGGPSSYNEQFF. In DNA, the CDR3 is TGTGCCAGTAGTAACCCCAGCGGCAGGGGTGGGCCAAGCTCCTACAATGAGCAGTTCTTC. The whole variable domain, remainder taken from reference TRBV19 and TRBJ2-1, is DGGITQSPKYLFRKEGQNVTLSCEQNLNHDAMYWYRQDPGQGLRLIYYSQIVNDFQKGDIAEGYSVSREKKESFPLTVTSAQKNPTAFYLCASSNPSGRGGPSSYNEQFFGPGTRLTVL.

Concerning this clone itself: Because it lacks the conserved phenylalanine or tryptophan at the end, this CDR3 is likely a read error. It is unclear where the CDR3 begins or ends on the DNA, so no DNA is shown, and the CDR3 is as TCRdb lists it. The chain has TRBV30 and TRBJ2-7; the table's D call of TRBD2 was not tested on the DNA. Termini included, the CDR3 measures 12 amino acids. Germline V gives CDR1 GTSNPN, CDR2 SVGIG (reference sequence). CDR3 loop: CAWSGSSGRNTL.

The chain carries TRBV27 and TRBJ2-1; 10 nucleotides line up with TRBD2. Trimming took 4 bases from V and 8 from J; bases not matched to a gene: 5. The CDR3 runs 14 residues. The germline CDR1 and CDR2 sequences are MNHEY and SMNVEV (reference sequence). The chain's CDR3 is CASSWLAGEYEQFF. The CDR3 nucleotides read TGTGCCAGCAGTTGGCTAGCGGGAGAGTATGAGCAGTTCTTC.